This is a list of T cell receptor beta chains from one sample in a study of blood T cell repertoires in COVID-19. Assay used: immunoSEQ multiplex PCR; TCRdb lists only in-frame clones, some missing. This sample has around 340,000 clones, with 65% to 90% found just once. Specimen: PBMCs or T cells enriched from blood (not recorded which). These TCRs come from a woman aged 40 to 50 with acute COVID-19. The conserved cysteine and the conserved F or W are not part of the CDR3 here.

TRBV20-1,TRBJ2-7,SASPRELLREQY
TRBV5-4,TRBJ1-4,ASSLDRTDEKLF
TRBV2,TRBJ2-1,ASWGGSGSNEQF
TRBV4-3,TRBJ2-6,ASSQDSRGSGANVLT
TRBV7-8,TRBJ1-5,ASSLLVGGIGNQPQH
TRBV2,TRBJ1-5,ASSRNRGLGQPQH
TRBV7-9,TRBJ2-7,ASSLGSGGSYEQY
TRBV3-1/TRBV3-2,TRBJ2-1,ASSQDLTSGRNEQF
TRBV27,TRBJ1-2,ASRVYGTGSYYGYT
TRBV29-1,TRBJ2-7,SAERTGGYEQY
TRBV19,TRBJ1-1,ASSIVEGADTEAF
TRBV25-1,TRBJ1-2,ASSEGDRDYGYT
TRBV5-1,TRBJ1-4,ASSLMGASNEKLF
TRBV2,TRBJ2-1,ASTRNAGAFYEQF
TRBV2,TRBJ1-5,ASRGGAGVYSNQPQH
TRBV4-2,TRBJ2-2,ASSQDSANTGELF
TRBV27,TRBJ1-6,ASSSKDRGHSPLH
TRBV7-8,TRBJ2-2,ASSPPGRGGTNTGELF
TRBV7-9,TRBJ1-4,ASSFSATNEKLF
TRBV6-1,TRBJ2-1,ASSEAGQLYNEQF
TRBV7-9,TRBJ2-4,ASSSWASGGTDIQY
TRBV4-2,TRBJ2-7,ASSQDPGDSYEQY
TRBV5-1,TRBJ2-7,ASRPEPTGSYEQY
TRBV19,TRBJ1-3,ASSIFGGLRSGNTIY
TRBV3-1/TRBV3-2,TRBJ1-2,ASSPGTNYGYT
TRBV9,TRBJ1-2,ASSVENDRFADGYT
TRBV28,TRBJ1-2,ASSLNYGYT
TRBV25-1,TRBJ1-1,ASSKGTGVAF
TRBV6-2/TRBV6-3,TRBJ2-5,ASGPTAGGRKTQY
TRBV6-5,TRBJ1-6,ASTVQGVKSPLH
TRBV20-1,TRBJ2-7,SATGKTGQY
TRBV18,TRBJ2-1,ASSRKGQLSSYNEQF
TRBV18,TRBJ2-2,ASSPFRTGANTGELF
TRBV5-6,TRBJ1-4,ASSLSSYDEKLF
TRBV19,TRBJ1-2,ASSTRYYGYT
TRBV3-1/TRBV3-2,TRBJ2-1,ASSSEAHSTYNEQF
TRBV11-2,TRBJ1-2,ASSSRPSGLHGYT
TRBV28,TRBJ2-3,ASRTGGLAGGPSTDTQY
TRBV4-1,TRBJ1-1,ASSQDNRVSQDTEAF
TRBV7-3,TRBJ2-2,ASSLNFPGANTGELF
TRBV3-1/TRBV3-2,TRBJ1-5,ASSHTLTGEERSNQSQH
TRBV16,TRBJ1-1,ASSQFGYRGGNTEAF
TRBV12-2,TRBJ2-1,ASVHRAVAGSSYNEQF
TRBV4-2,TRBJ1-3,ASSQERTVNSGNTIY
TRBV6-5,TRBJ2-7,ASSYSITGGEQY
TRBV4-3,TRBJ2-3,ASSQESGRGGLTQY
TRBV28,TRBJ1-1,ASSRVEETEAF
TRBV4-2,TRBJ2-3,ASSQGLWSDTDTQY
TRBV2,TRBJ1-2,ASSEAGRQGPSYT
TRBV24-1,TRBJ2-3,ATSRRVVPDTQY
TRBV6-2/TRBV6-3,TRBJ2-7,ASSYRTFSDYEQY
TRBV10-3,TRBJ1-6,AISDSGGTYSPLH